These 28 T cell receptor beta chains share one sample of origin, sequenced in a study of response to subunit inactivated influenza vaccine. In TCRdb, the RT-PCR reads were re-called with MiXCR into one record per CDR3 protein. The repertoire includes approximately 680,000 distinct CDR3 sequences, about 15% of them detected once, and under 14% sits in the top ten. The sample was PBMCs from blood, taken 12 days after vaccination. The receptors originated from a man aged 45-60 years who received an inactivated influenza vaccine.

This clonotype was seen a handful of times. The gene calls are TRBV4-3 and TRBJ2-5; possible D gene TRBD2, 5 bases. Trimming took 0 bases from V and 8 from J, leaving 13 bases between them. The CDR3 is 14 amino acids. The germline CDR1 and CDR2 sequences are LGHNA and YSLEER. The chain's CDR3 is CASSQDAGVGTQYF. The CDR3 bases are TGCGCCAGCAGCCAAGATGCGGGTGTTGGTACCCAGTACTTC.

This clonotype showed up just a few times. V and J are TRBV5-1 and TRBJ2-7; TRBD1 agrees at 7 bases. This CDR3 has 17 residues. Germline trimming cut 4 bases from V and 0 bases from J; bases unmatched to any gene: 13. CDR1 is SGHRS and CDR2 is YFSETQ in the germline V gene. CDR3: CASSPGQLSVYSYEQYF. The CDR3 bases are TGCGCCAGCAGCCCGGGACAGCTCTCCGTATACTCCTACGAGCAGTACTTC.

This clonotype appeared many times. The rearrangement links TRBV29-1 to TRBJ2-5; D is perhaps TRBD2 (6 bases). Germline V gives CDR1 SQVTM, CDR2 ANQGSEA. Between the trimmed V and J ends, which lost 3 bases and 1 base, there was a span of 9 bases. This CDR3 spans 13 amino acids. CDR3 nucleotides: TGCAGCGTTGATAGCGGTCTCCAAGAGACCCAGTACTTC. It is translated as CSVDSGLQETQYF. The entire variable domain, with the rest obtained from reference TRBV29-1 and TRBJ2-5, is as follows: SAVISQKPSRDICQRGTSLTIQCQVDSQVTMMFWYRQQPGQSLTLIATANQGSEATYESGFVIDKFPISRPNLTFSTLTVSNMSPEDSSIYLCSVDSGLQETQYFGPGTRLLVL.

This clonotype was picked up a small number of times. This chain links TRBV25-1 with TRBJ1-6; D is ambiguous. The CDR3 spans 14 residues. Between the trimmed V and J ends, which lost 3 bases and 10 bases, there was a span of 13 bases. Germline lookup yields CDR1 MGHDK and CDR2 SYGVNS. This chain's CDR3 is CASSDLVGWSPLHF. As DNA, the CDR3 is TGTGCCAGCAGTGATCTGGTAGGGTGGTCACCCCTCCACTTT.

This clonotype was recorded a few times. This chain links TRBV6-2 or TRBV6-3 with TRBJ2-2; 16 bases are a match to TRBD2. This CDR3 has 18 residues. The junction had 12 bases not matched to a gene; V was cut back by 8 bases and J by 6 bases. CDR1 MNHEY and CDR2 SVGEGT come from the germline V gene. CDR3 bases: TGTGCCAGCCTCGGGACTAGCGGGAGGGCCTTGGTACCCGGGGAGCTGTTTTTT. Translation gives CASLGTSGRALVPGELFF.

V usage is TRBV28 and J usage is TRBJ1-5, with unresolved D. The V gene lost 4 bases and the J gene lost 3 bases, with 7 bases spanning the gap. Germline V CDR1 and CDR2: MDHEN, SYDVKM. This CDR3 comprises 13 residues. For the CDR3, the DNA is TGTGCCAGCAGTTCAGTCGACAATCAGCCCCAGCATTTT. It yields the protein CASSSVDNQPQHF.

The chain has TRBV18 and TRBJ1-3, with TRBD1 identical over 7 bases. With 6 bases clipped from V and 2 bases from J, the junction kept 13 bases outside the gene matches. In germline, CDR1 is KGHSH, CDR2 LQKENI. The CDR3 contains 17 residues. The CDR3 loop is CASSPGGTVRTGNTIYF. Written as DNA, the CDR3 is TGTGCCAGCTCGCCGGGCGGGACAGTACGAACTGGAAACACCATATATTTT.

This clonotype has a count of ten or more. The rearrangement joins TRBV7-9 to TRBJ2-2; TRBD1 is a possible D gene (6 bases). The CDR3 contains 15 residues. V shed 1 base and J shed 2 bases, with 8 bases lying between them. From germline, CDR1 is SEHNR and CDR2 FQNEAQ (reference sequence). The CDR3 DNA reads TGTGCCAGCAGCTTAGGAGGGGGTAACACCGGGGAGCTGTTTTTT. Translating gives CASSLGGGNTGELFF. The complete variable domain, with remaining parts taken from reference TRBV7-9 and TRBJ2-2, reads DTGVSQNPRHKITKRGQNVTFRCDPISEHNRLYWYRQTLGQGPEFLTYFQNEAQLEKSRLLSDRFSAERPKGSFSTLEIQRTEQGDSAMYLCASSLGGGNTGELFFGEGSRLTVL.

Only a few counts were recorded for this clonotype. The V call is TRBV14, the J call TRBJ2-3, with 7 bases that match TRBD1. The germline V gene has CDR1 SGHDN and CDR2 FVKESK. This CDR3 spans 17 amino acids. After removal of 1 base from V and 3 bases from J, the junction contained 10 bases not matched to a gene. DNA of the CDR3: TGTGCCAGCAGCCAAGGGATCCGGGACAGAAGGACAGATACGCAGTATTTT. Translated, it gives CASSQGIRDRRTDTQYF.

This clonotype was observed a handful of times. V usage is TRBV10-3 and J usage is TRBJ2-6, with a weak D call TRBD2 (5 bases). The ends were cut back, 8 bases at V and 4 bases at J, with 24 bases in the middle. Per the germline V gene, CDR1 is ENHRY and CDR2 is SYGVKD. The CDR3 loop spans 18 amino acids. The CDR3 DNA reads as TGTGCCATCTCATTGGGGTTCGTCTCACTAGAAGGGGCCAACGTCCTGACTTTC. Encoded protein: CAISLGFVSLEGANVLTF.

In its sample, this clonotype was seen many times. The rearrangement links TRBV27 to TRBJ2-7; 7 bases map to TRBD2. J gave up 0 bases and V 6 bases, and 5 bases lay outside the gene matches. Germline CDR1 is MNHEY and CDR2 is SMNVEV (reference sequence). The CDR3 length is 14 residues. CDR3 region: CASSFSGPSYEQYF. The CDR3 DNA reads TGTGCCAGCAGCTTTAGCGGGCCCTCCTACGAGCAGTACTTC.

This clonotype was counted between two and nine times. The gene calls are TRBV12-3 or TRBV12-4 and TRBJ1-6; no clear D. The CDR3 totals 11 residues. Trimming stripped 5 bases from V and 10 bases from J, with 6 bases between. The CDR3 loop is CASSIDSPLHF. The CDR3 DNA is TGTGCCAGCAGTATCGACTCACCCCTCCACTTT.

This clonotype was picked up a small number of times. The chain has TRBV2 and TRBJ2-1; TRBD2 is a possible D gene (6 bases). The CDR3 loop spans 15 amino acids. The ends were cut back, 5 bases at V and 5 bases at J, with 16 bases in the middle. The V gene's germline CDR1 is SNHLY and CDR2 FYNNEI. The CDR3 DNA is TGTGCCAGCAGTCTCGGGACTCAAACCAACAATGAGCAGTTCTTC. Protein: CASSLGTQTNNEQFF.

This clonotype was seen a handful of times. The chain carries TRBV15 and TRBJ1-1; perhaps TRBD1 as D (5 bases). CDR1 and CDR2 from the germline V gene are LNHNV and YYDKDF (reference sequence). The CDR3 has 14 amino acids. Trimming stripped 3 bases from V and 5 bases from J, with 13 bases between. CDR3 DNA sequence: TGTGCCACCAGCAGCAGGGTTTTAGGAACTGAAGCTTTCTTT. This sequence encodes CATSSRVLGTEAFF.

The chain joins TRBV5-4 to TRBJ2-1, with 8 bases matching TRBD2. Germline V gene lookup returns CDR1 SGHNT and CDR2 YYREEE (reference sequence). This CDR3 has 16 residues. J was trimmed by 2 bases and V by 3 bases; bases with no gene match: 7. The CDR3 DNA reads as TGTGCCAGCAGCTCAGAAGCGGGAGTAACCTACAATGAGCAGTTCTTC. Residues: CASSSEAGVTYNEQFF.

This clonotype was seen at least ten times. J is TRBJ1-2 and V is TRBV7-8, with 7 positions matching TRBD1. V gave up 5 bases and J gave up 2 bases; unmatched junction bases: 2. This CDR3 contains 13 residues. Germline CDR1 is SGHVS and CDR2 is FQNEAQ. CDR3 protein: CASSEGQNYGYTF. As DNA, the CDR3 is TGTGCCAGCAGCGAGGGACAGAACTATGGCTACACCTTC.

In this sample, this clonotype turned up a few times. CDR3 loop: CASSPGTGFGNNEQFF. CDR3 nucleotide sequence: TGTGCCAGCAGTCCCGGGACAGGGTTTGGGAACAATGAGCAGTTCTTC. The gene calls are TRBV28 and TRBJ2-1, with TRBD1 matching 9 bases. CDR3 length equals 16 residues. Germline lookup yields CDR1 MDHEN and CDR2 SYDVKM. V lost 5 bases, J lost 5 bases, and 10 bases stayed unmatched.

The gene calls are TRBV20-1 and TRBJ2-1; 7 nucleotides agree with TRBD2. The ends lost 0 bases at V and 4 bases at J; junction bases unmatched: 6. Germline CDR1 DFQATT, CDR2 SNEGSKA (reference sequence). This CDR3 is 15 amino acids long. The CDR3 region has the DNA TGCAGTGCTAGAGATCTCGCGGGGGAGTACAATGAGCAGTTCTTC. Its protein is CSARDLAGEYNEQFF.

The chain couples TRBV28 to TRBJ2-5; TRBD2 matches at 16 bases. CDR3 length: 17 amino acids. V shed 4 bases, J shed 5 bases, and the junction held 7 bases outside the gene matches. CDR1 is MDHEN and CDR2 is SYDVKM in the germline V gene. The CDR3 loop reads CASSSLGLAGGPETQYF. The CDR3 DNA is TGTGCCAGCAGTTCATTGGGACTAGCGGGAGGGCCCGAGACCCAGTACTTC.

There are many counts of this clonotype. The chain joins TRBV2 to TRBJ2-3; possible D gene TRBD1, 5 bases. CDR1 is SNHLY and CDR2 is FYNNEI in the germline V gene. The CDR3 length is 14 residues. Trimming left V 4 bases short and J 4 bases short, with 12 bases between. CDR3 region: CASSGSRVADTQYF. The CDR3 DNA is TGTGCCAGCAGTGGGTCCAGGGTCGCAGATACGCAGTATTTT. Drawing the rest from reference TRBV2 and TRBJ2-3, the complete variable domain is EPEVTQTPSHQVTQMGQEVILRCVPISNHLYFYWYRQILGQKVEFLVSFYNNEISEKSEIFDDQFSVERPDGSNFTLKIRSTKLEDSAMYFCASSGSRVADTQYFGPGTRLTVL.

The chain employs TRBV10-3 and TRBJ1-2, with 7 positions matching TRBD1. CDR1 is ENHRY, CDR2 SYGVKD, per germline. Germline trimming cut 5 bases from V and 4 bases from J; bases unmatched to any gene: 10. The CDR3 consists of 15 residues. CDR3 loop: CAISNSPGTAYGYTF. CDR3 nucleotides: TGTGCCATCAGTAACTCTCCCGGGACAGCCTATGGCTACACCTTC.

A few counts support this clonotype. The chain has TRBV27 and TRBJ2-1; 13 bases match TRBD2. The CDR3 has 17 residues. The germline gives CDR1 MNHEY, CDR2 SMNVEV (reference sequence). Trimming took 3 bases from V and 4 from J; bases not matched to a gene: 6. As DNA, the CDR3 is TGTGCCAGCAGTTTTGGTTCGGGACTAGCGGGATACAATGAGCAGTTCTTC. Translated, it gives CASSFGSGLAGYNEQFF.

The chain joins TRBV10-3 to TRBJ1-6, with a tentative D call TRBD1 (6 bases). CDR3 size: 15 residues. Trimming took 11 bases from V and 6 from J, leaving 20 bases between them. Looked up from germline, CDR1 is ENHRY and CDR2 is SYGVKD. The DNA of the CDR3 is TGTGCCGCCAGTCCACAGGGAAACATTAATTCACCCCTCCACTTT. It specifies CAASPQGNINSPLHF.

This clonotype has a handful of counts. The gene calls are TRBV7-2 and TRBJ2-5, with a tentative D call TRBD1 (6 bases). The germline CDR1 and CDR2 sequences are SGHTA and FQGNSA. The V gene lost 4 bases and the J gene lost 3 bases, with 15 bases spanning the gap. This CDR3 spans 15 amino acids. The CDR3 is CASSSSTGPEETQYF. DNA of the CDR3: TGTGCCAGCAGCTCCTCGACAGGACCCGAAGAGACCCAGTACTTC.

In its sample, this clonotype was seen a few times. The chain links TRBV7-8 to TRBJ1-2; no definite D call. The CDR3 sequence is 13 residues long. Germline values: CDR1 SGHVS, CDR2 FQNEAQ. The germline V and J ends were trimmed by 1 base and 8 bases, with 11 bases remaining between them. CDR3 loop: CASSLVLRLGYTF. CDR3 DNA sequence: TGTGCCAGCAGCTTAGTCCTCCGGTTAGGCTACACCTTC.

The rearrangement uses TRBV20-1 and TRBJ1-5; a weak D match, TRBD1 (5 bases). V lost 5 bases to trimming and J lost 0 bases, with 11 bases between them. The CDR3 covers 14 residues. Germline V gene sequence: CDR1 DFQATT, CDR2 SNEGSKA (reference sequence). The CDR3 sequence is CSAFRQNSNQPQHF. Here the CDR3 DNA reads TGCAGTGCTTTTAGACAGAATAGCAATCAGCCCCAGCATTTT.

The chain employs TRBV5-5 and TRBJ1-4, with D perhaps matching TRBD1 (5 bases). V lost 1 base, J lost 8 bases, and 15 bases lay in between. The CDR3 totals 15 residues. CDR1 and CDR2 (germline): SGHKS, YYEKEE (reference sequence). Written as DNA, the CDR3 is TGTGCCAGCAGCTTGATTGCAGGGTCTCAGGAAAAACTGTTTTTT. It translates to CASSLIAGSQEKLFF. Filled out from reference TRBV5-5 and TRBJ1-4, the complete variable domain reads DAGVTQSPTHLIKTRGQQVTLRCSPISGHKSVSWYQQVLGQGPQFIFQYYEKEERGRGNFPDRFSARQFPNYSSELNVNALLLGDSALYLCASSLIAGSQEKLFFGSGTQLSVL.

The table lists this clonotype with a few counts. The chain has TRBV4-3 and TRBJ1-1; D remains ambiguous. Germline CDR1 is LGHNA and CDR2 is YSLEER. The CDR3 runs to 15 residues. The V end was cut by 0 bases, the J end by 5 bases, with 13 bases between. CDR3 residues: CASSQDWSSRTEAFF. The CDR3 DNA sequence: TGCGCCAGCAGCCAAGATTGGAGCTCTAGGACTGAAGCTTTCTTT.